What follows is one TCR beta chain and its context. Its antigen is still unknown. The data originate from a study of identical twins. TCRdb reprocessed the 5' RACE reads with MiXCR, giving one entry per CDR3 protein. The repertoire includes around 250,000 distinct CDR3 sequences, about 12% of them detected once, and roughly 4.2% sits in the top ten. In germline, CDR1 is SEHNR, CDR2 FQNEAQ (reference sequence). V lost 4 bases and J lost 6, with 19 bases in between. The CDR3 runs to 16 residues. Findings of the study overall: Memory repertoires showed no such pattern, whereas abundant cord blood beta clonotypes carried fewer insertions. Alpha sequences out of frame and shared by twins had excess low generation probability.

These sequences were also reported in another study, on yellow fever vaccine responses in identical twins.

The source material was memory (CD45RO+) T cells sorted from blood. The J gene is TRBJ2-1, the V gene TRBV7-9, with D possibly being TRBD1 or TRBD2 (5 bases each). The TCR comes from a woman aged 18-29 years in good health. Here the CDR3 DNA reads TGTGCCAGCAGCTCACCCCGAGGGGCAGGCGTCAATGAGCAGTTCTTC. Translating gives CASSSPRGAGVNEQFF.